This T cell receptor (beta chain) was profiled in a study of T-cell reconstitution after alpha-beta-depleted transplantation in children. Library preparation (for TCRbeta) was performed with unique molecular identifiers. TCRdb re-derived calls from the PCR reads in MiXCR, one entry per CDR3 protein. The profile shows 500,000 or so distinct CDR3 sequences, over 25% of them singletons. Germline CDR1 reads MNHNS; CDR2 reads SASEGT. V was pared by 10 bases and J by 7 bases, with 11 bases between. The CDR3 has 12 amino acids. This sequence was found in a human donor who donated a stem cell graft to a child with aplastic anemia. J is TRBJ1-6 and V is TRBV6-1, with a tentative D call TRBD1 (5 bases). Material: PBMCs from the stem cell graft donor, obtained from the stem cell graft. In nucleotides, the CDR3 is TGTGCCACCTTAGACAGAAATTCACCCCTCCACTTT. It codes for CATLDRNSPLHF.